This is a list of T cell receptor beta chains from one sample in a study of blood T cell repertoires in COVID-19. Produced via immunoSEQ multiplex PCR; TCRdb's table is partial and in-frame only. The sample lists approximately 140,000 clones, 80% to 90% occurring once. The sequencing input was peripheral blood. The receptor set was obtained from a man between 70 and 80 years old with acute or convalescent COVID-19. Each CDR3 is given with its conserved first and last residue. The order of the fields is V gene, J gene, D gene, CDR3 length, clone size, CDR3 DNA, CDR3 protein. D genes are given only for firm matches. A clone size is listed for some rows: how often the clone was seen (once, few, many), or a class if it is expanded.

>TRBV24-1|TRBJ2-3|TRBD2|18|-
TGTGCCACCAGTGACGGTGGGACTAGCGGGGGTAGCACAGATACGCAGTATTTT
CATSDGGTSGGSTDTQYF
>TRBV11-2|TRBJ1-2|TRBD1|15|-
TGTGCCAGCAGCCCTTCGACAGGGACTAACTATGGCTACACCTTC
CASSPSTGTNYGYTF
>TRBV6-5|TRBJ2-1|TRBD2|15|-
TGTGCCAGCAGTTACAAGCCTAGCGGGAGTTGGGAGCAGTTCTTC
CASSYKPSGSWEQFF
>TRBV28|TRBJ2-2|TRBD1|15|-
TGTGCCAGCAGTCGGGACAGGGAGGACACCGGGGAGCTGTTTTTT
CASSRDREDTGELFF
>TRBV10-3|TRBJ2-1|TRBD2|15|-
TGTGCCATCAGGTCGACTAGCGGGGGGATAAGTGAGCAGTTCTTC
CAIRSTSGGISEQFF
>TRBV6-2/TRBV6-3|TRBJ1-5|-|15|-
TGTGCCAGCAGTTACTTGCAGGGGCGCAATCAGCCCCAGCATTTT
CASSYLQGRNQPQHF
>TRBV19|TRBJ1-1|-|14|-
TGTGCCAGTAGTCAAGACAGGAGGAACACTGAAGCTTTCTTT
CASSQDRRNTEAFF
>TRBV30|TRBJ1-1|-|14|-
TGTGCCTGGAGTGCGGGACTGACGAACACTGAAGCTTTCTTT
CAWSAGLTNTEAFF
>TRBV21-1|TRBJ1-6|-|20|-
TGTGCCAGCAGCAAAGAGATTCACAACCCCCCGGGACAGGGGAAGTGGCCCCTCCACTTT
CASSKEIHNPPGQGKWPLHF
>TRBV7-2|TRBJ2-7|-|17|once
TGTGCCAGCAGCGACGGTAGGGGGGGGGCGAACTCCTACGAGCAGTACTTC
CASSDGRGGANSYEQYF
>TRBV12-3/TRBV12-4|TRBJ2-2|-|13|-
TGTGCCAGCAGTTTATTTACGGGCGGGGAGCTGTTTTTT
CASSLFTGGELFF
>TRBV6-6|TRBJ2-1|TRBD1|14|-
TGTGCCAGCCAGTCGACAGGGGGTTACAATGAGCAGTTCTTC
CASQSTGGYNEQFF